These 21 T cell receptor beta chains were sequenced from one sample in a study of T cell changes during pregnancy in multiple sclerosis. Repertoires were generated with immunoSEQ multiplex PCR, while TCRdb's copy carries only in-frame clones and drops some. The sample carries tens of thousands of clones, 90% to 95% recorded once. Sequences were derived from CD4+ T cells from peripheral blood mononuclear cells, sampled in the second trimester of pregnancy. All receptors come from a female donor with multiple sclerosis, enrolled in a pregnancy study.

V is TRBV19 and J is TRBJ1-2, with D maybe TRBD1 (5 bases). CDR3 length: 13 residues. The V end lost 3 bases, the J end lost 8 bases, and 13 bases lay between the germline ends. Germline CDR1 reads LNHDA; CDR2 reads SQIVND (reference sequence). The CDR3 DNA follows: TGTGCCAGTAGTATCCGGACACTCTCCGGCTACACCTTC. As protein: CASSIRTLSGYTF.

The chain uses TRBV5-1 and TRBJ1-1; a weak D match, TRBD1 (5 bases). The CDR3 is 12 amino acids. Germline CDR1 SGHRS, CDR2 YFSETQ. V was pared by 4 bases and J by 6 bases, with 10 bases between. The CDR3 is CASSLTGPEAFF. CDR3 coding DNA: TGCGCCAGCAGCCTTACAGGACCTGAAGCTTTCTTT.

The CDR3 here is CASSQGQQEGYGYTF. The CDR3 DNA is TGCGCCAGCAGCCAAGGACAACAGGAGGGCTATGGCTACACCTTC. V and J are TRBV4-1 and TRBJ1-2; maybe TRBD1 (5 bases). V was shortened by 1 base and J by 4 bases, with 13 bases between the two germline ends. The CDR3 runs to 15 residues. Germline V CDR1 and CDR2: MGHRA, YSYEKL.

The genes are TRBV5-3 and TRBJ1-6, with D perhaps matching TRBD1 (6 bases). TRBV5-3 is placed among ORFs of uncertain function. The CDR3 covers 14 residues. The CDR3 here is CVVGNREGNSPLHF. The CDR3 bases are TGTGTCGTTGGTAACAGGGAGGGAAATTCACCCCTCCACTTT.

Here the CDR3 DNA reads TGTGCCAGCAGCCGGGACAGCTACACTGAAGCTTTCTTT. It encodes CASSRDSYTEAFF. The chain recombines TRBV6-5 with TRBJ1-1, with 7 bases identical to TRBD1. J was trimmed by 3 bases and V by 6 bases; bases with no gene match: 4. The germline V gene encodes CDR1 MNHEY and CDR2 SVGAGI. The CDR3 is made up of 13 amino acids.

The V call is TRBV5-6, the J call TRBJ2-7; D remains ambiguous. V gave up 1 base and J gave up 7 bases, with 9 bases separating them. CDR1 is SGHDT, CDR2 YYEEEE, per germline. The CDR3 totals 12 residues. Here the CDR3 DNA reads TGTGCCAGCAGCTTGTGGCGGCGGGAGCAGTACTTC. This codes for CASSLWRREQYF.

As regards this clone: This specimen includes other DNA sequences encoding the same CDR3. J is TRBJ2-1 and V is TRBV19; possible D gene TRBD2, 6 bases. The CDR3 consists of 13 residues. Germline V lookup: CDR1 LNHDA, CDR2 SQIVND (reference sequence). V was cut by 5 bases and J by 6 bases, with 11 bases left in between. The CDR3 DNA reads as TGTGCCAGTAGTCTCTCGACTAGCAATGAGCAGTTCTTC. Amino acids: CASSLSTSNEQFF.

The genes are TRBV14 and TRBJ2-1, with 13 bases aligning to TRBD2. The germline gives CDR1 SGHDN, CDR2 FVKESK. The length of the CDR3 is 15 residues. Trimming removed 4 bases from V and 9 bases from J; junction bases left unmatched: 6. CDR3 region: CASSPLAGGPAEQFF. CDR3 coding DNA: TGTGCCAGCAGCCCACTAGCGGGGGGGCCAGCTGAGCAGTTCTTC.

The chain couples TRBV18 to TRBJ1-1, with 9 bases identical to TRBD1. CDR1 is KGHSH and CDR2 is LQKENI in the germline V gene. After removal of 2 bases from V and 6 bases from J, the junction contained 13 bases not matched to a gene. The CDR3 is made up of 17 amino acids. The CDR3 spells CASSPLGQGPSRAEAFF. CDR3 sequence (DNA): TGTGCCAGCTCACCATTGGGACAGGGACCATCGAGGGCTGAAGCTTTCTTT.

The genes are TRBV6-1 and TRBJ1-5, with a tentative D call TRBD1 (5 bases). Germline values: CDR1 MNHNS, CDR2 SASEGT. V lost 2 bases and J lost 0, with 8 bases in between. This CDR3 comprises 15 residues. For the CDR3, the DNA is TGTGCCAGCAGTGAACAAAGGGGTAGCAATCAGCCCCAGCATTTT. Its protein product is CASSEQRGSNQPQHF.

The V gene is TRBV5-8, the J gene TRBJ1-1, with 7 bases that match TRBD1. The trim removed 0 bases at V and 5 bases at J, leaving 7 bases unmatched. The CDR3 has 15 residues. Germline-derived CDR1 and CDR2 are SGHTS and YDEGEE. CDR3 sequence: CASSLGGGLRTEAFF. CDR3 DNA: TGTGCCAGCAGCTTGGGAGGGGGCCTCCGAACTGAAGCTTTCTTT.

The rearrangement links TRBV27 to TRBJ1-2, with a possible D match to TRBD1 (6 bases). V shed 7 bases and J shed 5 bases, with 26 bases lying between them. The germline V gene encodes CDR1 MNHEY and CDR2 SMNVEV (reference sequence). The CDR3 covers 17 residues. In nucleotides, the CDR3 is TGTGCCAGCACCTCCTGGGCCCAGGGGCGACGGCTATATGGCTACACCTTC. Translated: CASTSWAQGRRLYGYTF.

Written as DNA, the CDR3 is TGTGCCAGCCCCCCAAGGCGGGAAAGGCCCACAGATACGCAGTATTTT. It translates to CASPPRRERPTDTQYF. The chain employs TRBV28 and TRBJ2-3, with TRBD2 as a possible D gene (6 bases). Germline lookup yields CDR1 MDHEN and CDR2 SYDVKM. The CDR3 extends over 16 amino acids. Trimming removed 8 bases from V and 2 bases from J, with 20 bases in between. Looking up the rest from reference TRBV28 and TRBJ2-3 gives the full variable domain: DVKVTQSSRYLVKRTGEKVFLECVQDMDHENMFWYRQDPGLGLRLIYFSYDVKMKEKGDIPEGYSVSREKKERFSLILESASTNQTSMYLCASPPRRERPTDTQYFGPGTRLTVL.

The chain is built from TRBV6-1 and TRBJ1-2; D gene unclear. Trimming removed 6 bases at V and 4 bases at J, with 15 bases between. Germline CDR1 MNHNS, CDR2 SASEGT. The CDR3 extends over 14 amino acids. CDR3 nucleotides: TGTGCCAGCAGCGGAGGGAGCCCGGGCTATGGCTACACCTTC. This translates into CASSGGSPGYGYTF.

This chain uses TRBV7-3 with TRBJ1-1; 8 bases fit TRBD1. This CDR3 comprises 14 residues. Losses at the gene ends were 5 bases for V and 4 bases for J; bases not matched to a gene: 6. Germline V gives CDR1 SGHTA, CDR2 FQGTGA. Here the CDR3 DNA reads TGTGCCAGCAGCGACCGGACAGGGAGCACTGAAGCTTTCTTT. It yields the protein CASSDRTGSTEAFF.

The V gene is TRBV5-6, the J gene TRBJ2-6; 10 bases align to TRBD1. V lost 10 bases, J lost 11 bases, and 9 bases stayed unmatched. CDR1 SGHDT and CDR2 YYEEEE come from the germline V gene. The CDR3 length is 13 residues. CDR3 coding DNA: TGTGCCTCCGACAGGGGGCGGAGGGACGTCCTGACTTTC. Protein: CASDRGRRDVLTF.

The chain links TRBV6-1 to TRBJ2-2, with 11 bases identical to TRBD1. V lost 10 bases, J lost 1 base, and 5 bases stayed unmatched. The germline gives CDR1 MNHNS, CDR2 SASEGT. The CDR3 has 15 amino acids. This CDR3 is CAIGTGGWNTGELFF. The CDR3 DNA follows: TGTGCCATAGGGACAGGGGGTTGGAACACCGGGGAGCTGTTTTTT.

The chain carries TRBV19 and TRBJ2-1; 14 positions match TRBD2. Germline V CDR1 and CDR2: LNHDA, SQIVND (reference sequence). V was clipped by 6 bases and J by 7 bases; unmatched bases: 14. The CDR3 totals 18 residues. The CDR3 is CASRGTSGSGGASNEQFF. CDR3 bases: TGTGCCAGTAGAGGGACTAGCGGGAGCGGGGGGGCGAGTAATGAGCAGTTCTTC.

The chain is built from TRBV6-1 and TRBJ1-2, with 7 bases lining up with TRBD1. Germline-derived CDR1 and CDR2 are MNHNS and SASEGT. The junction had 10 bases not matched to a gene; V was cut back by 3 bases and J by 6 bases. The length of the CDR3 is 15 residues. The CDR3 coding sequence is TGTGCCAGCAGTGACCGGCAGGGGGAGTTTGATGGCTACACCTTC. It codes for CASSDRQGEFDGYTF.

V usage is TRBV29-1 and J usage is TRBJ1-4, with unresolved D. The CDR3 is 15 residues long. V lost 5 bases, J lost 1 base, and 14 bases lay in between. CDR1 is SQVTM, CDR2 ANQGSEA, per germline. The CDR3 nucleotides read TGCAGCGTTTTCCGGGGTATCGGAACTAATGAAAAACTGTTTTTT. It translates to CSVFRGIGTNEKLFF.

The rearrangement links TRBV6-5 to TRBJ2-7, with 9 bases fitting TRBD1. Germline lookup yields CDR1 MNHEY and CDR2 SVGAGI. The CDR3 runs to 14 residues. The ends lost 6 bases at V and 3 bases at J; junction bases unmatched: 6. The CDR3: CASSPRDRVYEQYF. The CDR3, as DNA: TGTGCCAGCAGCCCCCGGGACAGGGTCTACGAGCAGTACTTC.